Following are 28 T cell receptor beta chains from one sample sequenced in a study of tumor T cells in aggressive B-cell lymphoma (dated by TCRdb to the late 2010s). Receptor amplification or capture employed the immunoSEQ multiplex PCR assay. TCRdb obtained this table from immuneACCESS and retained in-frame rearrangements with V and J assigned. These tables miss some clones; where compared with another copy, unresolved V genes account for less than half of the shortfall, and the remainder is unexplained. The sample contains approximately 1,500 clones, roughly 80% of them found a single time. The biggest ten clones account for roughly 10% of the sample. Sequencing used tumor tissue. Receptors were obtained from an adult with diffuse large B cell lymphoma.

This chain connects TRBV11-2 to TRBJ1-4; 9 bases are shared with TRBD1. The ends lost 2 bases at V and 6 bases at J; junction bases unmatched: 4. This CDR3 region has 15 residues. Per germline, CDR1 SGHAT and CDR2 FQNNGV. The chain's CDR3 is CASSLNRGQYEKLFF. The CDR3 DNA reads TGTGCCAGCAGCTTAAACAGGGGGCAATATGAAAAACTGTTTTTT.

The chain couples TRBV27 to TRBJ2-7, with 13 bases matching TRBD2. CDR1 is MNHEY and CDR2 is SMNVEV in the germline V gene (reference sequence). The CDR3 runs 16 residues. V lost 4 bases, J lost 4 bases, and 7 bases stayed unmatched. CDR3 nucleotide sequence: TGTGCCAGCAGTTCAGGACTAGCGGGAGTTCTGTACGAGCAGTACTTC. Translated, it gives CASSSGLAGVLYEQYF.

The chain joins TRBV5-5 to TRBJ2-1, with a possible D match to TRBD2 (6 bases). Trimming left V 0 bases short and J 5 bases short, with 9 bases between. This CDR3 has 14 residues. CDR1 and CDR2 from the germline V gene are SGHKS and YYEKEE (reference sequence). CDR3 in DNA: TGTGCCAGCAGCTTGGGGGGGGTTAACAATGAGCAGTTCTTC. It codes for CASSLGGVNNEQFF. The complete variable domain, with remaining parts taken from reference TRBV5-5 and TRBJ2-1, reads DAGVTQSPTHLIKTRGQQVTLRCSPISGHKSVSWYQQVLGQGPQFIFQYYEKEERGRGNFPDRFSARQFPNYSSELNVNALLLGDSALYLCASSLGGVNNEQFFGPGTRLTVL.

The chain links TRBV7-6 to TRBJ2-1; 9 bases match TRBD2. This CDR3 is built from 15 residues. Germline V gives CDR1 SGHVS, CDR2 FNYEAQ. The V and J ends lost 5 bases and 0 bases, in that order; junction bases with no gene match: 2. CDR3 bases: TGTGCCAGCAGCCTTAGCGGGAGCTCCTACAATGAGCAGTTCTTC. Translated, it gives CASSLSGSSYNEQFF.

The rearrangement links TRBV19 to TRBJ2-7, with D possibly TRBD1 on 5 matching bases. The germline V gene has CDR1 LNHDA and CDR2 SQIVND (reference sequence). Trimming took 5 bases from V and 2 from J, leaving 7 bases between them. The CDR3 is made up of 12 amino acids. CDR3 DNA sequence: TGTGCCAGTAGTGACAGCACCTACGAGCAGTACTTC. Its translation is CASSDSTYEQYF.

The CDR3: CASSLADPEAGANVLTF. The CDR3 coding sequence is TGTGCCAGCAGTTTAGCGGATCCAGAGGCTGGGGCCAACGTCCTGACTTTC. The genes are TRBV27 and TRBJ2-6; D is uncertain. This CDR3 spans 17 amino acids. The ends were cut back, 2 bases at V and 2 bases at J, with 13 bases in the middle. CDR1 and CDR2 (germline): MNHEY, SMNVEV (reference sequence).

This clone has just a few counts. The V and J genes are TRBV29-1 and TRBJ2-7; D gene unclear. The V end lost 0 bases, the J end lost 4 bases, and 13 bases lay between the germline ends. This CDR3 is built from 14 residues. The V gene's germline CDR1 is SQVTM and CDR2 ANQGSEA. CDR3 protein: CSVEDPVGMYEQYF. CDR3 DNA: TGCAGCGTTGAAGATCCGGTTGGTATGTACGAGCAGTACTTC.

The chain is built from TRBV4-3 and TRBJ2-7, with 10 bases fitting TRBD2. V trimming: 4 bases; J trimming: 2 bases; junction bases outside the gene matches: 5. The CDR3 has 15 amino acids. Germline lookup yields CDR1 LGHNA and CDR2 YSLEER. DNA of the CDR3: TGCGCCAGCAGCCCATGGACTAGCGGCCCCTACGAGCAGTACTTC. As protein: CASSPWTSGPYEQYF.

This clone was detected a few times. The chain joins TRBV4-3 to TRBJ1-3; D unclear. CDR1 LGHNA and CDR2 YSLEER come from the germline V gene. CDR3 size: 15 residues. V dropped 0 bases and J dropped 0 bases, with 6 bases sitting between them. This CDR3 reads CASSQDAISGNTIYF. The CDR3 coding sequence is TGCGCCAGCAGCCAAGATGCGATCTCTGGAAACACCATATATTTT.

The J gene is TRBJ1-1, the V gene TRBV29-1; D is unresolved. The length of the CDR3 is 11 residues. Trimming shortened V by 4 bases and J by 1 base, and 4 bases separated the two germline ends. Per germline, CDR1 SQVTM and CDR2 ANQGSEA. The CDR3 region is CSVGQNTEAFF. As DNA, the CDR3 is TGCAGCGTTGGACAGAACACTGAAGCTTTCTTT.

The CDR3 spells CASSKTGIGYGYTF. CDR3 coding DNA: TGTGCCAGCAGCAAGACAGGAATAGGCTATGGCTACACCTTC. This chain uses TRBV9 with TRBJ1-2; D might be TRBD1 (6 bases). Germline V gene sequence: CDR1 SGDLS, CDR2 YYNGEE. The V end lost 4 bases, the J end lost 4 bases, and 14 bases lay between the germline ends. CDR3 size: 14 residues.

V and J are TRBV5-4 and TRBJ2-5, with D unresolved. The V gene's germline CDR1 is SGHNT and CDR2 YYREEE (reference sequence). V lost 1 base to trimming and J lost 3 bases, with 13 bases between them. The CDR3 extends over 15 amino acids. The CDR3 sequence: CASSLSQFLEETQYF. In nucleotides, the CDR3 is TGTGCCAGCAGCTTGTCACAGTTCTTAGAAGAGACCCAGTACTTC.

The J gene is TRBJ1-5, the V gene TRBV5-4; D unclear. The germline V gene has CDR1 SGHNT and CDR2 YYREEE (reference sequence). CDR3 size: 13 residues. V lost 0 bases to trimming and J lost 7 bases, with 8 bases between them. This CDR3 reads CASSLGAEQPQHF. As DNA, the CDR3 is TGTGCCAGCAGCTTGGGTGCGGAGCAGCCCCAGCATTTT.

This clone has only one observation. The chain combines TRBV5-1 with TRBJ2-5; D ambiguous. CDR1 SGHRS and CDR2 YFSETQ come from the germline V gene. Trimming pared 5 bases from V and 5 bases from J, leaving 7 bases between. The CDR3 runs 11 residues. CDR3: CASRIGETQYF. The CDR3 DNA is TGCGCCAGCAGGATCGGGGAGACCCAGTACTTC.

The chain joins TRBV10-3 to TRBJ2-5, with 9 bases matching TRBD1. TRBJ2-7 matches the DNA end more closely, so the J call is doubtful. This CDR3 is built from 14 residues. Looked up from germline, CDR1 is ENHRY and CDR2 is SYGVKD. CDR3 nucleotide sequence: TGTGCCATCAGCGGGACAGGGCCTACCTACGAGCAGTACTTC. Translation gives CAISGTGPTYEQYF.

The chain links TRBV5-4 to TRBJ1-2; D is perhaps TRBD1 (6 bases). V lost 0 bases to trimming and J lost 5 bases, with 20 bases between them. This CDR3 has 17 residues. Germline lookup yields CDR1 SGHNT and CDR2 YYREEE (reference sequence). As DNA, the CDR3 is TGTGCCAGCAGCTTGGTGGTGGGAATGGCAGGGGCATATGGCTACACCTTC. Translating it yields CASSLVVGMAGAYGYTF. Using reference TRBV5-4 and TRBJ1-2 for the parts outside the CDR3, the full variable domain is ETGVTQSPTHLIKTRGQQVTLRCSSQSGHNTVSWYQQALGQGPQFIFQYYREEENGRGNFPPRFSGLQFPNYSSELNVNALELDDSALYLCASSLVVGMAGAYGYTFGSGTRLTVV.

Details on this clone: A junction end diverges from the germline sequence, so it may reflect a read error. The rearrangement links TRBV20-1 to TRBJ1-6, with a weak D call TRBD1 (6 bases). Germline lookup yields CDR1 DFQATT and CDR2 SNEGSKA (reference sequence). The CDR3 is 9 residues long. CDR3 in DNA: TGCAGTGCTACCCGTACAGGGAACTTT. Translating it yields CSATRTGNF.

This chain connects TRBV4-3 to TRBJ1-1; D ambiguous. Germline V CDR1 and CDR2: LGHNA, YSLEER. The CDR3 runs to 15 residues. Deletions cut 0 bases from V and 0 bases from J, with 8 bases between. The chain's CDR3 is CASSQDKDLNTEAFF. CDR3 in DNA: TGCGCCAGCAGCCAAGATAAGGACTTGAACACTGAAGCTTTCTTT.

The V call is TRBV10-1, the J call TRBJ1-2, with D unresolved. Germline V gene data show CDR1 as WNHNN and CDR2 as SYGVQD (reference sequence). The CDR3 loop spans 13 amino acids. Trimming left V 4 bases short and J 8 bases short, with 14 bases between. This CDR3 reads CASSAVQTAGYTF. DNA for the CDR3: TGCGCCAGCAGTGCGGTACAGACGGCAGGCTACACCTTC.

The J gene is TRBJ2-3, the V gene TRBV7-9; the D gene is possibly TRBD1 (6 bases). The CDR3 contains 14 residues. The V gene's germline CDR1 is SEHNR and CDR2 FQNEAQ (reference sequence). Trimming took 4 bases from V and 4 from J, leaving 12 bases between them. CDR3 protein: CASSSWGRADTQYF. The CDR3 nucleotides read TGTGCCAGCAGCTCCTGGGGGCGCGCAGATACGCAGTATTTT.

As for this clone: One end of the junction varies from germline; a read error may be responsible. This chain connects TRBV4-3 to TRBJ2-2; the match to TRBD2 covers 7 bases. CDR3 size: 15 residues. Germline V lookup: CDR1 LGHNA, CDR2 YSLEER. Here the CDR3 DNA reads TGCGCCAGCAGCCCCTGGGAGGGGAACGCCGGGGAGCTGTTTTTT. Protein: CASSPWEGNAGELFF.

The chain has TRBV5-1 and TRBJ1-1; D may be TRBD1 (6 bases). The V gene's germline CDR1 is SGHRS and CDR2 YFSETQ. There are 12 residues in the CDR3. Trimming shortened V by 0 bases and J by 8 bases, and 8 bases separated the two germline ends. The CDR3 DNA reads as TGCGCCAGCAGCTTGGAGGGGGTAGAAGCTTTCTTT. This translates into CASSLEGVEAFF.

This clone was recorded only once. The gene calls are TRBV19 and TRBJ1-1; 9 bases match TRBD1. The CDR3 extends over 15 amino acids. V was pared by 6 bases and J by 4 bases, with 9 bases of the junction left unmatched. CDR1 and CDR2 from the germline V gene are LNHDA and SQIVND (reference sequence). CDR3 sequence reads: CASSRETGGGTEAFF. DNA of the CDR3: TGTGCCAGTAGCAGGGAGACAGGGGGAGGCACTGAAGCTTTCTTT.

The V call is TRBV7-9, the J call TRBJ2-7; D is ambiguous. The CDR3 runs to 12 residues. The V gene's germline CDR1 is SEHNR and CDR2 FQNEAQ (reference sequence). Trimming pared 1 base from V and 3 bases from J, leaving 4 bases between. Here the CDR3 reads CASSLVLYEQYF. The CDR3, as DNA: TGTGCCAGCAGCTTAGTTCTCTACGAGCAGTACTTC.

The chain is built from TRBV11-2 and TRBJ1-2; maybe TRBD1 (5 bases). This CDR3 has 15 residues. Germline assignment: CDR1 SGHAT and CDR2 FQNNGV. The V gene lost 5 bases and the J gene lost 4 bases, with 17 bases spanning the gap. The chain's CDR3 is CASSGWGDIRYGYTF. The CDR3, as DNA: TGTGCCAGCAGCGGGTGGGGCGACATTCGCTATGGCTACACCTTC. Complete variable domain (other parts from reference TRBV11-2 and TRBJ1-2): EAGVAQSPRYKIIEKRQSVAFWCNPISGHATLYWYQQILGQGPKLLIQFQNNGVVDDSQLPKDRFSAERLKGVDSTLKIQPAKLEDSAVYLCASSGWGDIRYGYTFGSGTRLTVV.

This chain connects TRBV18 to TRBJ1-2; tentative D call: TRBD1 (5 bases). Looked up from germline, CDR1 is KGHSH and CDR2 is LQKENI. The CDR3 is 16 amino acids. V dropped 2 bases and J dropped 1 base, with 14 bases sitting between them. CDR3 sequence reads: CASSPAGVSYNYGYTF. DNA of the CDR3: TGTGCCAGCTCACCAGCGGGGGTGTCGTATAACTATGGCTACACCTTC.

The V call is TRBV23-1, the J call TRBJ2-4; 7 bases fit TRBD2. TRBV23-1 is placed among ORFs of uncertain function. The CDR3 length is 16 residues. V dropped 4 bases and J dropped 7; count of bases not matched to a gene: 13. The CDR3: CASSLQRGPTDNIQYF. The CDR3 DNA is TGCGCCAGCAGTCTACAGCGGGGACCGACCGATAACATTCAGTACTTC.

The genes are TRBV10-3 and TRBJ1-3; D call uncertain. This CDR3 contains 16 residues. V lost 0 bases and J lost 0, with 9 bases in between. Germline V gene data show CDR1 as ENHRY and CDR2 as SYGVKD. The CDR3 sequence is CAISESLGSSGNTIYF. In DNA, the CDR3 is TGTGCCATCAGTGAGTCGTTAGGGAGCTCTGGAAACACCATATATTTT.